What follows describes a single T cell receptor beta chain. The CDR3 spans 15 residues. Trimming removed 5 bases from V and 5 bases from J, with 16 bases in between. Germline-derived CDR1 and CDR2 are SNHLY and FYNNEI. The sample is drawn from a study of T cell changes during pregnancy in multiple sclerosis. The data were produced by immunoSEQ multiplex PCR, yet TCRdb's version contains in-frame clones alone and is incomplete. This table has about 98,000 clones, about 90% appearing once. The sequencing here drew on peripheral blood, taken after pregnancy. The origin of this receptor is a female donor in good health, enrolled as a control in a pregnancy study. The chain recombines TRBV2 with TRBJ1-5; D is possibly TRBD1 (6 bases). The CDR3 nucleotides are TGTGCCAGCAGTTCGGACAGCCGAAGCGATCAGCCCCAGCATTTT. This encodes CASSSDSRSDQPQHF.